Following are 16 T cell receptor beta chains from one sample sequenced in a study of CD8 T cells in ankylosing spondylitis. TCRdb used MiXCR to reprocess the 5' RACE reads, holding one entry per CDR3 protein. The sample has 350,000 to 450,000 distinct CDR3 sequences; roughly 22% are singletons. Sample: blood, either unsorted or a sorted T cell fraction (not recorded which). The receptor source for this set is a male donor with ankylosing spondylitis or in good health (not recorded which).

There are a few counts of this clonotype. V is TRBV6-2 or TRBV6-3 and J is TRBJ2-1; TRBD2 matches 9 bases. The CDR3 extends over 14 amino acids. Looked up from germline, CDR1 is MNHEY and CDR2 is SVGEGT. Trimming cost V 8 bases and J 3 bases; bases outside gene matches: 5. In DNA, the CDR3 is TGTGCCAGCCACGGACTAGCGATCTACAATGAGCAGTTCTTC. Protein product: CASHGLAIYNEQFF.

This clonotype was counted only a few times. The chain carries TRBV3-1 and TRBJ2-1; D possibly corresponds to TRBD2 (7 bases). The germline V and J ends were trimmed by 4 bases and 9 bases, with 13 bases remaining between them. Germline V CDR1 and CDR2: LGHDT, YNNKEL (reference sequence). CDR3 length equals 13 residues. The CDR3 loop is CASSPMGGAEQFF. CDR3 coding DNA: TGTGCCAGCAGCCCGATGGGGGGGGCTGAGCAGTTCTTC.

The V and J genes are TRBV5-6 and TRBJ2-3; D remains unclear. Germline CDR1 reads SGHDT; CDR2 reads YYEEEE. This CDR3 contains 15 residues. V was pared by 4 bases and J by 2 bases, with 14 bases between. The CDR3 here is CASSPLGIPTDTQYF. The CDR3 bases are TGTGCCAGCAGCCCGCTGGGTATCCCCACAGATACGCAGTATTTT. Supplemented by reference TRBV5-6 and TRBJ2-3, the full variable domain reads DAGVTQSPTHLIKTRGQQVTLRCSPKSGHDTVSWYQQALGQGPQFIFQYYEEEERQRGNFPDRFSGHQFPNYSSELNVNALLLGDSALYLCASSPLGIPTDTQYFGPGTRLTVL.

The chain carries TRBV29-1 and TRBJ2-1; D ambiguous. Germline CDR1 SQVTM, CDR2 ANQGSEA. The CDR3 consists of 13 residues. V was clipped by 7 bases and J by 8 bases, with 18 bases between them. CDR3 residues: CSAWNWGSDEQFF. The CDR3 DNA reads TGCAGCGCCTGGAACTGGGGTTCGGATGAGCAGTTCTTC.

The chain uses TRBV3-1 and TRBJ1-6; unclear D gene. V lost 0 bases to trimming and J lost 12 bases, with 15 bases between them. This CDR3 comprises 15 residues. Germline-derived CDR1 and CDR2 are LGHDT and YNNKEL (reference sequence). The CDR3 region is CASSQEVGSYEPLHF. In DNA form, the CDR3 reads TGTGCCAGCAGCCAAGAGGTAGGGAGCTATGAACCCCTCCACTTT. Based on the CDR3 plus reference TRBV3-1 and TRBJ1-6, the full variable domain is DTAVSQTPKYLVTQMGNDKSIKCEQNLGHDTMYWYKQDSKKFLKIMFSYNNKELIINETVPNRFSPKSPDKAHLNLHINSLELGDSAVYFCASSQEVGSYEPLHFGNGTRLTVT.

DNA of the CDR3: TGTGCCAGCAGTCCAACCCCACTTACCCACTACAATGAGCAGTTCTTC. Translated: CASSPTPLTHYNEQFF. The V gene is TRBV12-3 or TRBV12-4, the J gene TRBJ2-1; no clear D gene. This CDR3 spans 16 amino acids. The V and J ends lost 5 bases and 3 bases respectively, with 17 bases between them.

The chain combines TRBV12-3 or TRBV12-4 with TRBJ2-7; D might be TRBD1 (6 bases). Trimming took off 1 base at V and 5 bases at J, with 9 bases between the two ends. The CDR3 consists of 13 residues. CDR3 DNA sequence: TGTGCCAGCAGTTTAGGGACAGCTCACGAGCAGTACTTC. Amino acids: CASSLGTAHEQYF.

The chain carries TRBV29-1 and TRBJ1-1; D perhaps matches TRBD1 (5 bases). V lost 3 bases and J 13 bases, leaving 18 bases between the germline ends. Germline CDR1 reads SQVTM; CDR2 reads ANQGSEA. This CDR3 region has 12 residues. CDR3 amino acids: CSVERGQGRVFF. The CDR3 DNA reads TGCAGCGTTGAGAGAGGGCAGGGAAGAGTTTTCTTT.

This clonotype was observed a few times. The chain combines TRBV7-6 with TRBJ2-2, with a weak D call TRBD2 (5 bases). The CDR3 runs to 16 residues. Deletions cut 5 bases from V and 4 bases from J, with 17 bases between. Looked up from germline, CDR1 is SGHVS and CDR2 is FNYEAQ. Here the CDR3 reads CASSPLSPGGTGELFF. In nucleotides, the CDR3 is TGTGCCAGCAGCCCCTTGAGCCCCGGAGGCACCGGGGAGCTGTTTTTT.

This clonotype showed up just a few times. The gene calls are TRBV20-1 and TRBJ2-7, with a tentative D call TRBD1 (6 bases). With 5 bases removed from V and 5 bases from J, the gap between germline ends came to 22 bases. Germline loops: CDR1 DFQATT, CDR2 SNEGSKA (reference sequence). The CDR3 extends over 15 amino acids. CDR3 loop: CSASRGGRVANEQYF. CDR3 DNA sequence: TGCAGTGCTTCCAGAGGGGGTAGGGTCGCGAACGAGCAGTACTTC.

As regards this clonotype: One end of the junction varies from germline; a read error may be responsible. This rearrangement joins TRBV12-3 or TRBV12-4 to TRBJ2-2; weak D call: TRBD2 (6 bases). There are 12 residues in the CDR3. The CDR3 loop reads CASSRGTGEPFF. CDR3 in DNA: TGTGCCAGCAGCCGCGGGACCGGGGAGCCGTTTTTT.

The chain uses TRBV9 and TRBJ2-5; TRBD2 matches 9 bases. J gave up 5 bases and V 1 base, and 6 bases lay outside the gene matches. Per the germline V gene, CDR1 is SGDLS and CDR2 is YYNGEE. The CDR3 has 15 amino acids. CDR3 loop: CASSVRGGALETQYF. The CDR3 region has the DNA TGTGCCAGCAGCGTACGCGGGGGGGCTCTCGAGACCCAGTACTTC. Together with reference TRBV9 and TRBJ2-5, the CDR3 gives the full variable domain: DSGVTQTPKHLITATGQRVTLRCSPRSGDLSVYWYQQSLDQGLQFLIQYYNGEERAKGNILERFSAQQFPDLHSELNLSSLELGDSALYFCASSVRGGALETQYFGPGTRLLVL.

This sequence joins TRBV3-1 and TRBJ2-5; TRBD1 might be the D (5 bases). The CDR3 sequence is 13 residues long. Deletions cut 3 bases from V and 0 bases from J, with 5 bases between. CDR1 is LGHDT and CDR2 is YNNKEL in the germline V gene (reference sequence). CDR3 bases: TGTGCCAGCAGCCAGACAGACCAAGAGACCCAGTACTTC. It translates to CASSQTDQETQYF.

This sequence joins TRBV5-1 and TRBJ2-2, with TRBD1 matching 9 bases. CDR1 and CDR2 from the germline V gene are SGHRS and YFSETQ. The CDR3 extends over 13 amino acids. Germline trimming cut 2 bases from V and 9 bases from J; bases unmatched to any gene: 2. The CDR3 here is CASSFGQGRELFF. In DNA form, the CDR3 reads TGCGCCAGCAGCTTCGGACAGGGGCGGGAGCTGTTTTTT.

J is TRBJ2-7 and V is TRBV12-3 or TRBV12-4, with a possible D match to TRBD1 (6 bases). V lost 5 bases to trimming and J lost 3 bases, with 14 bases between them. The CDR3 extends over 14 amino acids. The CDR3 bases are TGTGCCAGCAGTCCGACCTCGGACAGCTACGAGCAGTACTTC. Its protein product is CASSPTSDSYEQYF.

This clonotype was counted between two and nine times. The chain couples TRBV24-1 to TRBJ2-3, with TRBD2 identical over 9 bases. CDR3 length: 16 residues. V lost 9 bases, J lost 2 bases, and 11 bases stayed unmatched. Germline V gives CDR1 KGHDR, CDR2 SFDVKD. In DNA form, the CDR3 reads TGTGCCACCGGTATGGCGACTAGCGGCAACACAGATACGCAGTATTTT. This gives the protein CATGMATSGNTDTQYF.